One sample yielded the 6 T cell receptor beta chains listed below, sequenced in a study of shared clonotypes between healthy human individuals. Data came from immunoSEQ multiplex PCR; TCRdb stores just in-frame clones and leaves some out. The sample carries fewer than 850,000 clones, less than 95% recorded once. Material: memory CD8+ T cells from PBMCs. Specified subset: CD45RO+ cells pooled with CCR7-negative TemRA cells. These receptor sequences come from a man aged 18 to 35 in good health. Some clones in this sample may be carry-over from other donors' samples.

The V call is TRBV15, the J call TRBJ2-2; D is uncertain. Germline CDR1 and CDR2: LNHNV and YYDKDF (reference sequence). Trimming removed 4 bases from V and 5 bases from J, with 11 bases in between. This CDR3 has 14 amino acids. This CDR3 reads CATSIRRLTGELFF. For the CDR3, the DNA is TGTGCCACCAGCATCCGACGGCTAACCGGGGAGCTGTTTTTT.

The CDR3 protein is CASSYQNGEGLSEQYF. The CDR3 DNA follows: TGTGCCAGCAGTTACCAAAACGGGGAGGGCCTTTCCGAGCAGTACTTC. The chain is built from TRBV6-7 and TRBJ2-7, with 7 bases lining up with TRBD2. TRBV6-7 is known as an ORF, though its function is uncertain. This CDR3 is built from 16 residues. The V gene end was trimmed by 2 bases and the J gene end by 6 bases; junction bases not matched to a gene: 13.

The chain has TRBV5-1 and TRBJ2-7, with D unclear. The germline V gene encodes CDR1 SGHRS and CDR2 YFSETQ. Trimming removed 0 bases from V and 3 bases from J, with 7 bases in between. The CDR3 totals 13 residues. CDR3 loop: CASSLADDYEQYF. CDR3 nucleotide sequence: TGCGCCAGCAGCTTGGCCGATGACTACGAGCAGTACTTC.

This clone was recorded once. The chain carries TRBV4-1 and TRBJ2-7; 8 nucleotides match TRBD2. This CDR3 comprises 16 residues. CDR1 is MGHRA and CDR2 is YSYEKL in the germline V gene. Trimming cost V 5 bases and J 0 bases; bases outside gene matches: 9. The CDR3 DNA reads TGCGCCAGCAGCGAAACTAGCGGCCAACCCTCCTACGAGCAGTACTTC. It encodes CASSETSGQPSYEQYF.

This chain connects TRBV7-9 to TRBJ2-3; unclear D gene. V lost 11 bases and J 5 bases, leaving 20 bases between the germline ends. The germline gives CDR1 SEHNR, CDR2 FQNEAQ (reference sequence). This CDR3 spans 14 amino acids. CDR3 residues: CAYLLESNGDTQYF. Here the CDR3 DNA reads TGTGCCTACCTCCTGGAGTCCAACGGAGATACGCAGTATTTT.

In nucleotides, the CDR3 is TGTGCCAGCAGCTTGCAGCGGTCCTACGAGCAGTACTTC. It codes for CASSLQRSYEQYF. This chain joins TRBV5-4 and TRBJ2-7; D might be TRBD2 (5 bases). Trimming removed 1 base at V and 1 base at J, with 6 bases between. In germline, CDR1 is SGHNT, CDR2 YYREEE (reference sequence). The CDR3 consists of 13 residues.